These 2 T cell receptor beta chains originate from one sample sequenced in a study of CD8 T cells in Susac syndrome (dated by TCRdb to the late 2010s). Libraries were built with the immunoSEQ multiplex PCR assay. RNA was extracted using the RNeasy kit, and roughly 0.5 to 1 ug of the RNA was reverse transcribed with random hexamers. TCRdb redid the processing of the public reads, applying fastp at Q25 and MiXCR, and retained in-frame beta chains. Here each entry gathers all rows of one CDR3 protein and keeps the most common genes and DNA. This sample has some 200,000 distinct CDR3 sequences in its table, and 92% of those were observed once. Around 0.15% of the sample rests with the top ten. Sequencing input: CD8+ T cells from PBMCs. The receptors derive from a human donor with multiple sclerosis.

The chain combines TRBV12-3 or TRBV12-4 with TRBJ2-5; D gene ambiguous. The CDR3 consists of 16 residues. Trimming removed 6 bases at V and 1 base at J, with 18 bases between. The CDR3 protein is CASSYHPLASQETQYF. CDR3 nucleotides: TGTGCCAGCAGCTACCACCCTCTGGCGAGCCAAGAGACCCAGTACTTC.

This chain connects TRBV11-2 to TRBJ2-7; TRBD1 might be the D (5 bases). Germline assignment: CDR1 SGHAT and CDR2 FQNNGV. The CDR3 is made up of 14 amino acids. Trimming pared 5 bases from V and 3 bases from J, leaving 14 bases between. This CDR3 is CASSVRGNHYEQYF. The CDR3, as DNA: TGTGCCAGCAGCGTAAGGGGCAACCACTACGAGCAGTACTTC. Complete variable domain (other parts from reference TRBV11-2 and TRBJ2-7): EAGVAQSPRYKIIEKRQSVAFWCNPISGHATLYWYQQILGQGPKLLIQFQNNGVVDDSQLPKDRFSAERLKGVDSTLKIQPAKLEDSAVYLCASSVRGNHYEQYFGPGTRLTVT.